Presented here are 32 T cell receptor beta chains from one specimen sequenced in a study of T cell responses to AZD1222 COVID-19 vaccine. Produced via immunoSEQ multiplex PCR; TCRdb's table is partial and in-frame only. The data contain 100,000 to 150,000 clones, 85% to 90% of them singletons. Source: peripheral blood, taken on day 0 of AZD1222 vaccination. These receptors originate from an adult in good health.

CDR3 residues: CATSRDLQGFGEQYF. CDR3 DNA sequence: TGTGCCACCAGCAGAGATCTACAGGGGTTCGGAGAGCAGTACTTC. The gene calls are TRBV15 and TRBJ2-7; 7 bases agree with TRBD1. The trim removed 0 bases at V and 7 bases at J, leaving 9 bases unmatched. Germline assignment: CDR1 LNHNV and CDR2 YYDKDF (reference sequence). This CDR3 region has 15 residues.

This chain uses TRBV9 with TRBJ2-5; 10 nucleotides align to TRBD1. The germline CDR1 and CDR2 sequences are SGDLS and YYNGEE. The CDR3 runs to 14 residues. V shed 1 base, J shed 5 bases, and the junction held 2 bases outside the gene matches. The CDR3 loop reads CASSVMGQGETQYF. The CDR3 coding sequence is TGTGCCAGCAGCGTAATGGGACAGGGGGAGACCCAGTACTTC. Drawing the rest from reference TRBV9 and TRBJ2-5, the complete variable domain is DSGVTQTPKHLITATGQRVTLRCSPRSGDLSVYWYQQSLDQGLQFLIQYYNGEERAKGNILERFSAQQFPDLHSELNLSSLELGDSALYFCASSVMGQGETQYFGPGTRLLVL.

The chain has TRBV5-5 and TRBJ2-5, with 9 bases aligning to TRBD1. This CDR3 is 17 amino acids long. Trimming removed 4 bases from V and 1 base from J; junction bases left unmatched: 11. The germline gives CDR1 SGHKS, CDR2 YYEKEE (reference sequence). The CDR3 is CASSPRALDRGQETQYF. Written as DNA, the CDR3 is TGTGCCAGCAGCCCGAGGGCCCTGGACAGGGGCCAAGAGACCCAGTACTTC.

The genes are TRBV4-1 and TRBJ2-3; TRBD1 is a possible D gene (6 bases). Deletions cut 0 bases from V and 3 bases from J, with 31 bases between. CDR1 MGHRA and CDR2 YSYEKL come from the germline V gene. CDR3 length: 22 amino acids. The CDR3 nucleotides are TGCGCCAGCAGCCAAGATTGGGAACGGGCGGGCAGGGGCCAGCGGAGAACAGATACGCAGTATTTT. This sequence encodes CASSQDWERAGRGQRRTDTQYF.

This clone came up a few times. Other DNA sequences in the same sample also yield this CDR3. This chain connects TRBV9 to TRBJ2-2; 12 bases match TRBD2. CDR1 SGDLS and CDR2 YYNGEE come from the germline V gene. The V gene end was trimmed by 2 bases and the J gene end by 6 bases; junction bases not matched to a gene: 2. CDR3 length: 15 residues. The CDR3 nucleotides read TGTGCCAGCAGCGTCGGGACTAGCGGGTCCGGGGAGCTGTTTTTT. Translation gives CASSVGTSGSGELFF.

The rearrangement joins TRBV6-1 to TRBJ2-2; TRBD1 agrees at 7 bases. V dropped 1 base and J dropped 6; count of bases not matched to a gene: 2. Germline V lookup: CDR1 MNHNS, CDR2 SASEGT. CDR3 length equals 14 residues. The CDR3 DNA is TGTGCCAGCAGTGAAGGAGGGGGCCCCGGGGAGCTGTTTTTT. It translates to CASSEGGGPGELFF.

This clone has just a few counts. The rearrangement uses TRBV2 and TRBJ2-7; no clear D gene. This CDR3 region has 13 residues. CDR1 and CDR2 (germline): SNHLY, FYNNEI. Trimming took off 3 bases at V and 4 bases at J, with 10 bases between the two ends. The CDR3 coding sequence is TGTGCCAGCAGTGACCCGGACCTTTACGAGCAGTACTTC. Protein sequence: CASSDPDLYEQYF.

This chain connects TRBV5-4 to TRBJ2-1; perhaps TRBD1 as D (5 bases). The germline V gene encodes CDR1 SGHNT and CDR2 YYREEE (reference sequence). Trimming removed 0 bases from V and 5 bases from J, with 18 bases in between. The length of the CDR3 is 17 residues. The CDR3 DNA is TGTGCCAGCAGCTTGGGTCAGGGTGGTGAAGGGGACAATGAGCAGTTCTTC. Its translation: CASSLGQGGEGDNEQFF.

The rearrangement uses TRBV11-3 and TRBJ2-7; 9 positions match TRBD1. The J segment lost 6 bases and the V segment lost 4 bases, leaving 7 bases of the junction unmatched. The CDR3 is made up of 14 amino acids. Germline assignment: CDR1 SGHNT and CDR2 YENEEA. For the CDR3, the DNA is TGTGCCAGCAGCTCCGGGGGACAGGGTTCCGAGCAGTACTTC. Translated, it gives CASSSGGQGSEQYF.

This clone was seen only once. Here the CDR3 DNA reads TGCGCCAGCAGCTTGGGACCGTCTCGGGCCAATGAGCAGTTCTTC. Translating it yields CASSLGPSRANEQFF. The genes are TRBV5-1 and TRBJ2-1, with D hard to call. V gave up 0 bases and J gave up 6 bases, with 13 bases separating them. The CDR3 runs 15 residues. Germline assignment: CDR1 SGHRS and CDR2 YFSETQ.

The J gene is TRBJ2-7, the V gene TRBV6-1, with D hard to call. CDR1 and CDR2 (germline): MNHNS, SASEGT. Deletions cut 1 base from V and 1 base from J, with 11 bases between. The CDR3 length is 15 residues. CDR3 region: CASSEVSSLSYEQYF. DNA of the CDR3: TGTGCCAGCAGTGAAGTAAGCAGCCTTTCCTACGAGCAGTACTTC.

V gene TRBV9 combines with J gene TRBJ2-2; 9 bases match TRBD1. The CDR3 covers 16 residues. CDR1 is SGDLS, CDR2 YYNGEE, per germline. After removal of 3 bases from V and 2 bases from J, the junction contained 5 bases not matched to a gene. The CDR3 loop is CASSEGQGGNTGELFF. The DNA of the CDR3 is TGTGCCAGCAGCGAGGGACAGGGAGGTAACACCGGGGAGCTGTTTTTT.

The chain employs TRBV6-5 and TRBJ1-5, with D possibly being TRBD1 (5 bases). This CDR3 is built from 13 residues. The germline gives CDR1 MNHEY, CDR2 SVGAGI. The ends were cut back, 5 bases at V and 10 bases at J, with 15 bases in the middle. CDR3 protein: CASSTTGLPPQHF. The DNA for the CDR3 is TGTGCCAGCAGTACTACAGGCCTGCCACCCCAGCATTTT.

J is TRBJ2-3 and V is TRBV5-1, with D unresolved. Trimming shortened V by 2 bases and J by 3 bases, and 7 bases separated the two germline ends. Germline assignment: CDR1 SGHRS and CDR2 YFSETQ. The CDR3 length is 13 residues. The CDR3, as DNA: TGCGCCAGCAGCTTCAAGGTAACAGATACGCAGTATTTT. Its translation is CASSFKVTDTQYF.

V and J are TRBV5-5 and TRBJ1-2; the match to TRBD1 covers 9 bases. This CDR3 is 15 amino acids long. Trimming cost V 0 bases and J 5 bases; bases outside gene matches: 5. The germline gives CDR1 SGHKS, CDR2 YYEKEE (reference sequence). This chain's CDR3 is CASSLEGGTGYGYTF. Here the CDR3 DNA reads TGTGCCAGCAGCTTGGAGGGAGGGACAGGGTATGGCTACACCTTC.

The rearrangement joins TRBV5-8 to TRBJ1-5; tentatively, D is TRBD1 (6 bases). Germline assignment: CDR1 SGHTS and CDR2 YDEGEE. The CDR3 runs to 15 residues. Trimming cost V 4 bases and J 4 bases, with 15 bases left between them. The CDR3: CASSQEGTPNQPQHF. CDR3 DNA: TGTGCCAGCAGCCAAGAAGGGACACCAAATCAGCCCCAGCATTTT.

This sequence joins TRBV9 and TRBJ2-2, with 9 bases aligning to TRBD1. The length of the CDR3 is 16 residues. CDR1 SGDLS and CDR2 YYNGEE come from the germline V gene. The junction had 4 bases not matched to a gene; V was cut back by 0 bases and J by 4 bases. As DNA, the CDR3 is TGTGCCAGCAGCGTAGCGACAGGGGGGAGCACCGGGGAGCTGTTTTTT. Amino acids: CASSVATGGSTGELFF.

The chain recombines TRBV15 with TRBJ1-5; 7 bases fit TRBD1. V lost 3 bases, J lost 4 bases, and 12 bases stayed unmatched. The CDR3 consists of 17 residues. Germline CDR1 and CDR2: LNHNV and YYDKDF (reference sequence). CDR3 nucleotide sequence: TGTGCCACCAGCAGCGACAGGGCGCTCCAGTCGAATCAGCCCCAGCATTTT. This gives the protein CATSSDRALQSNQPQHF.

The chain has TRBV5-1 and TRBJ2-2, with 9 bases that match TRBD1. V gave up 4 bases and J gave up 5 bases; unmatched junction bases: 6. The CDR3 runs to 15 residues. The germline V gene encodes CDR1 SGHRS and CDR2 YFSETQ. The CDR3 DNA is TGCGCCAGCAGCATGGACAGGGGTTGGACCGGGGAGCTGTTTTTT. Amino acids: CASSMDRGWTGELFF.

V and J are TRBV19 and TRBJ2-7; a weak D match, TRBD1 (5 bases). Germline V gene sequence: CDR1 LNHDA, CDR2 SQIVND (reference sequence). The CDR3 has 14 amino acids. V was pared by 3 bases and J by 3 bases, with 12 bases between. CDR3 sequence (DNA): TGTGCCAGTAGTATGGGGCCGAATAACTACGAGCAGTACTTC. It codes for CASSMGPNNYEQYF.

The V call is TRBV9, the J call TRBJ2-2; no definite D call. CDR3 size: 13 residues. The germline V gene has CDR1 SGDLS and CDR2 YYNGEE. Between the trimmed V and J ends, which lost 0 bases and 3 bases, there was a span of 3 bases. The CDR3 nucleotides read TGTGCCAGCAGCGTAGACGACACCGGGGAGCTGTTTTTT. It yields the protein CASSVDDTGELFF.

CDR3 in amino acids: CASSYIGQPQHF. The CDR3, as DNA: TGTGCCAGCAGTTACATAGGTCAGCCCCAGCATTTT. The chain couples TRBV6-2 or TRBV6-3 to TRBJ1-5; D remains unclear. CDR1 is MNHEY, CDR2 SVGEGT, per germline. V lost 2 bases and J 6 bases, leaving 5 bases between the germline ends. This CDR3 spans 12 amino acids.

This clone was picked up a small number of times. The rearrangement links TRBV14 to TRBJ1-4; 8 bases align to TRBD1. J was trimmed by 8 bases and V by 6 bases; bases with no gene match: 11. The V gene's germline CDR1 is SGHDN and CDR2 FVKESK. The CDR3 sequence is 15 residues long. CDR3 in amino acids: CASRRGQARGEKLFF. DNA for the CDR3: TGTGCCAGCAGAAGGGGACAGGCCAGAGGGGAAAAACTGTTTTTT.

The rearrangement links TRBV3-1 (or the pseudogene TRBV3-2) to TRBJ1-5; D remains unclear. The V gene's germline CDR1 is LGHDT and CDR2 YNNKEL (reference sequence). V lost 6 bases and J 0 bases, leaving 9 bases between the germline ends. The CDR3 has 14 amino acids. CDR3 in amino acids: CASRGTDSNQPQHF. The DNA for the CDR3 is TGTGCCAGCAGGGGAACTGATAGCAATCAGCCCCAGCATTTT.

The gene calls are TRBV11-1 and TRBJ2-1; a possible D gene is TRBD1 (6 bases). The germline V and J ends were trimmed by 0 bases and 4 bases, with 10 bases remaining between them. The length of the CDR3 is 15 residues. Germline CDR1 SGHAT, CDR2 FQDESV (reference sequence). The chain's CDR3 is CASSLAQGPYNEQFF. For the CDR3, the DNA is TGTGCCAGCAGCTTAGCCCAGGGGCCATACAATGAGCAGTTCTTC.

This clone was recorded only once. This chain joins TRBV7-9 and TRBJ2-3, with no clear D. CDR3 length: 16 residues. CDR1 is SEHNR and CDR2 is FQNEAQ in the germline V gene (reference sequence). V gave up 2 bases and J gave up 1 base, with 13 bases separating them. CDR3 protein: CASSLIRSQGTDTQYF. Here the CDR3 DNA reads TGTGCCAGCAGCTTAATACGATCCCAGGGCACAGATACGCAGTATTTT.

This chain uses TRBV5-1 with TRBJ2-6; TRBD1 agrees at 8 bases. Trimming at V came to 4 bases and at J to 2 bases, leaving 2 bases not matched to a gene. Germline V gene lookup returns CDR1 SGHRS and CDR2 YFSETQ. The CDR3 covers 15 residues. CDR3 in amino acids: CASSLRGPGANVLTF. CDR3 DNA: TGCGCCAGCAGCCTCAGGGGGCCTGGGGCCAACGTCCTGACTTTC.

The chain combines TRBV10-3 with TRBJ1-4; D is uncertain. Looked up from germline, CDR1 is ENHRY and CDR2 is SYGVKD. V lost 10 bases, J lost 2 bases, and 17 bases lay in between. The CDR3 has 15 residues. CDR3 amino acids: CATQVEARTNEKLFF. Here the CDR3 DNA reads TGTGCCACCCAAGTGGAGGCCCGCACTAATGAAAAACTGTTTTTT.

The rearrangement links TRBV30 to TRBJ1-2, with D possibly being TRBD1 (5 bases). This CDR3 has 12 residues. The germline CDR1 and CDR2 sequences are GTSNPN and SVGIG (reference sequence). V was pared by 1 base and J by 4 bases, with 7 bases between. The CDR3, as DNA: TGTGCCTGGAGTGAGGGACTCTATGGCTACACCTTC. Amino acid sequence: CAWSEGLYGYTF.

CDR3: CASSPEGYQETQYF. The CDR3 region has the DNA TGTGCCAGCAGCCCCGAGGGATACCAAGAGACCCAGTACTTC. V usage is TRBV5-4 and J usage is TRBJ2-5; possibly TRBD2 for D (5 bases). CDR3 length: 14 amino acids. CDR1 is SGHNT, CDR2 YYREEE, per germline (reference sequence). The ends were cut back, 4 bases at V and 0 bases at J, with 10 bases in the middle.

The CDR3 loop reads CASSPRNEQYF. The CDR3 nucleotides read TGTGCCAGCAGCCCCCGGAACGAGCAGTACTTC. V gene TRBV7-8 combines with J gene TRBJ2-7; D gene uncertain. Germline-derived CDR1 and CDR2 are SGHVS and FQNEAQ. Trimming took off 5 bases at V and 5 bases at J, with 7 bases between the two ends. The CDR3 runs 11 residues.

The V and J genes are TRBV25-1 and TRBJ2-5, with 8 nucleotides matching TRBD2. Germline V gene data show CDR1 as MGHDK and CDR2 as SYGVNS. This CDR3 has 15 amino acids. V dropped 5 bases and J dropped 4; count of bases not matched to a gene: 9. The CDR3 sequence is CASSPYGGDSETQYF. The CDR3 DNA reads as TGTGCCAGCAGTCCCTACGGGGGGGATTCAGAGACCCAGTACTTC.